What follows are 28 T cell receptor beta chains derived from one specimen sequenced in a study of metastatic and nonmetastatic thyroid tumors. Each patient went into thyroid surgery without having received any treatment. TCRdb recomputed clones from the PCR reads via MiXCR. The sample includes 42,000 or so clones, 15% to 20% of them seen just once. The sample consisted of tumor tissue. These receptors originate from a female donor with papillary thyroid cancer or a benign thyroid nodule (not recorded which). Some clones in this sample may be carry-over from other donors' samples.

Concerning this clone: Since a much larger clone is just one base distant, this may be a read error. This chain links TRBV28 with TRBJ1-5; D unresolved. Trimming left V 7 bases short and J 7 bases short, with 17 bases between. The CDR3 contains 14 residues. CDR1 MDHEN and CDR2 SYDVKM come from the germline V gene. CDR3 amino acids: CASMRSELRQPQHF. As DNA, the CDR3 is TGTGCCAGCATGAGATCAGAATTAAGGCAGCCCCAGCATTTT.

V is TRBV6-2 or TRBV6-3 and J is TRBJ2-5; the D call may be TRBD1 or TRBD2 (5 bases each). This CDR3 has 15 residues. V was cut by 5 bases and J by 8 bases, with 21 bases left in between. The germline V gene has CDR1 MNHEY and CDR2 SVGEGT. CDR3 nucleotide sequence: TGTGCCAGCAGTCAGGCCGGGGCAGAAGAGAACACCCAGTACTTC. Translation: CASSQAGAEENTQYF.

This clone was detected ten times or more. The chain has TRBV11-2 and TRBJ2-7; D gene ambiguous. Per germline, CDR1 SGHAT and CDR2 FQNNGV. The CDR3 is made up of 11 amino acids. Trimming removed 0 bases at V and 3 bases at J, with 0 bases between. CDR3 DNA sequence: TGTGCCAGCAGCTTAGACTACGAGCAGTACTTC. Translating gives CASSLDYEQYF.

The rearrangement links TRBV3-1 to TRBJ2-6; either TRBD1 or TRBD2 may supply D (5 bases each). Trimming removed 1 base at V and 0 bases at J, with 13 bases between. The CDR3 is made up of 18 amino acids. Germline-derived CDR1 and CDR2 are LGHDT and YNNKEL (reference sequence). CDR3 amino acids: CASSQAWGYSSGANVLTF. The CDR3 nucleotides read TGTGCCAGCAGCCAAGCCTGGGGGTATAGCTCTGGGGCCAACGTCCTGACTTTC.

The rearrangement joins TRBV4-2 to TRBJ2-2; the D gene could be TRBD1 or TRBD2 (7 bases each). V lost 0 bases to trimming and J lost 5 bases, with 10 bases between them. The CDR3 extends over 15 amino acids. Germline V gives CDR1 LGHNA, CDR2 YNFKEQ. The CDR3 here is CASSQDQGGTGELFF. CDR3 nucleotide sequence: TGTGCCAGCAGCCAAGATCAGGGGGGGACCGGGGAGCTGTTTTTT.

This clone has a count of ten or more. V usage is TRBV18 and J usage is TRBJ2-2, with 9 bases lining up with TRBD2. The V and J ends lost 8 bases and 1 base, in that order; junction bases with no gene match: 8. Germline values: CDR1 KGHSH, CDR2 LQKENI. The length of the CDR3 is 16 residues. The chain's CDR3 is CASQTGLAENTGELFF. The CDR3 DNA follows: TGTGCCAGCCAGACGGGACTAGCTGAGAACACCGGGGAGCTGTTTTTT.

This clone was counted at least ten times. The chain couples TRBV6-5 to TRBJ1-2; no firm D call. The CDR3 is 10 amino acids. The V end was cut by 2 bases, the J end by 8 bases, with 3 bases between. The germline V gene has CDR1 MNHEY and CDR2 SVGAGI. Here the CDR3 DNA reads TGTGCCAGCAGTTACGGGGGCTACACCTTC. It specifies CASSYGGYTF.

Here the CDR3 reads CASSPQPGISVGEAFF. CDR3 in DNA: TGTGCCAGCAGCCCCCAACCCGGCATATCAGTAGGTGAAGCTTTCTTT. The V call is TRBV11-2, the J call TRBJ1-1; D is ambiguous. Germline CDR1 and CDR2: SGHAT and FQNNGV. V was trimmed by 5 bases and J by 7 bases, leaving 23 bases between them. The CDR3 length is 16 residues.

Remarks on this clone: The germline gene is not matched at one end of the junction; a read error may be the cause. The rearrangement uses TRBV20-1 and TRBJ2-2; TRBD2 is a possible D gene (5 bases). CDR1 and CDR2 (germline): DFQATT, SNEGSKA (reference sequence). The CDR3 length is 15 residues. For the CDR3, the DNA is TGCAGTGCCCCTAGGCAGGTGGCGGGCACCTGGGAGCTGTTTTTT. Protein sequence: CSAPRQVAGTWELFF.

The CDR3 DNA is TGTGCCAGCAGCTTGAGCTCCTCGAGTGAGCAGTACTTC. Encoded protein: CASSLSSSSEQYF. This sequence joins TRBV11-3 and TRBJ2-7; D uncertain. This CDR3 spans 13 amino acids. Trimming pared 3 bases from V and 7 bases from J, leaving 13 bases between. The germline V gene encodes CDR1 SGHNT and CDR2 YENEEA.

A remark on this clone: A junction end diverges from the germline sequence, so it may reflect a read error. This chain links TRBV20-1 with TRBJ2-7; 7 bases agree with TRBD2. Germline loops: CDR1 DFQATT, CDR2 SNEGSKA (reference sequence). The CDR3 is 14 amino acids. CDR3 loop: CSARPGTIAYVQYF. CDR3 DNA: TGCAGTGCTAGACCCGGGACTATCGCCTACGTGCAGTACTTC.

This clone was found many times. The chain recombines TRBV19 with TRBJ1-3; D is perhaps TRBD1 (5 bases). Trimming stripped 6 bases from V and 0 bases from J, with 12 bases between. Looked up from germline, CDR1 is LNHDA and CDR2 is SQIVND (reference sequence). The CDR3 totals 15 residues. The CDR3 protein is CASSPGRLSGNTIYF. DNA for the CDR3: TGTGCCAGTAGCCCGGGACGGCTCTCTGGAAACACCATATATTTT.

This clone was observed at least ten times. V gene TRBV6-1 combines with J gene TRBJ1-4, with D tentatively TRBD1 (6 bases). The CDR3 sequence is 18 residues long. Trimming left V 5 bases short and J 5 bases short, with 24 bases between. Germline V gene sequence: CDR1 MNHNS, CDR2 SASEGT. The CDR3 DNA sequence: TGTGCCAGCAGTCCCAGGAACAGGGAGAAACTATTAAATGAAAAACTGTTTTTT. Protein product: CASSPRNREKLLNEKLFF.

This chain joins TRBV7-3 and TRBJ2-1; 12 nucleotides match TRBD2. Trimming took 0 bases from V and 7 from J; bases not matched to a gene: 4. CDR1 is SGHTA and CDR2 is FQGTGA in the germline V gene. This CDR3 has 16 residues. CDR3 bases: TGTGCCAGCAGCTTAACCCTAGCGGGGGGGCAAAATGAGCAGTTCTTC. Protein sequence: CASSLTLAGGQNEQFF.

This clone was picked up many times. V usage is TRBV28 and J usage is TRBJ2-7; 7 nucleotides align to TRBD1. The germline V gene has CDR1 MDHEN and CDR2 SYDVKM. This CDR3 is 15 amino acids long. J gave up 0 bases and V 3 bases, and 5 bases lay outside the gene matches. CDR3 protein: CASSLAGTDSYEQYF. CDR3 in DNA: TGTGCCAGCAGTTTGGCCGGGACAGACTCCTACGAGCAGTACTTC.

In this sample, this clone turned up many times. This chain uses TRBV29-1 with TRBJ1-2; D is undetermined. The ends were cut back, 7 bases at V and 5 bases at J, with 11 bases in the middle. CDR3 size: 11 residues. Germline CDR1 is SQVTM and CDR2 is ANQGSEA. The CDR3 DNA follows: TGCAGCGCCGACGGATATTATGGCTACACCTTC. This encodes CSADGYYGYTF. Looking up the rest from reference TRBV29-1 and TRBJ1-2 gives the full variable domain: SAVISQKPSRDICQRGTSLTIQCQVDSQVTMMFWYRQQPGQSLTLIATANQGSEATYESGFVIDKFPISRPNLTFSTLTVSNMSPEDSSIYLCSADGYYGYTFGSGTRLTVV.

This clone was recorded a few times. V gene TRBV4-1 combines with J gene TRBJ2-6; D gene unclear. With 1 base removed from V and 5 bases from J, the gap between germline ends came to 3 bases. CDR3 length: 13 residues. The germline V gene encodes CDR1 MGHRA and CDR2 YSYEKL. The DNA for the CDR3 is TGCGCCAGCAGCCAAGGGAGGGCCAACGTCCTGACTTTC. Protein sequence: CASSQGRANVLTF.

For this clone: A much larger clone lies one base from this, so it may be a read error. In the same sample, other DNA sequences code for this CDR3. V usage is TRBV5-1 and J usage is TRBJ2-5; 9 positions agree with TRBD1. The CDR3 covers 15 residues. Germline V lookup: CDR1 SGHRS, CDR2 YFSETQ. The CDR3: CASSGTGRGQETQYF. As DNA, the CDR3 is TGCGCCAGCAGCGGGACAGGGAGAGGACAAGAGACACAGTACTTC.

The chain links TRBV11-1 to TRBJ1-2; TRBD1 matches at 7 bases. Germline CDR1 reads SGHAT; CDR2 reads FQDESV (reference sequence). This CDR3 has 16 residues. With V trimmed by 6 bases and J by 5 bases, 15 bases remained unmatched. The CDR3 loop is CASRNTRWTGLYGYTF. CDR3 sequence (DNA): TGTGCCAGCAGGAACACCCGTTGGACAGGTCTATATGGCTACACCTTC.

This clone has a count of ten or more. The CDR3 region has the DNA TGCGCCAGCAGTCGGGAGGCGAACACCGGGGAGCTGTTTTTT. Translation gives CASSREANTGELFF. The chain recombines TRBV5-1 with TRBJ2-2, with TRBD2 matching 7 bases. The germline V gene encodes CDR1 SGHRS and CDR2 YFSETQ. The CDR3 spans 14 residues. J gave up 0 bases and V 5 bases, and 1 base lay outside the gene matches. Full variable domain (missing parts from reference TRBV5-1 and TRBJ2-2): KAGVTQTPRYLIKTRGQQVTLSCSPISGHRSVSWYQQTPGQGLQFLFEYFSETQRNKGNFPGRFSGRQFSNSRSEMNVSTLELGDSALYLCASSREANTGELFFGEGSRLTVL.

In this sample, this clone turned up a few times. The chain is built from TRBV6-1 and TRBJ1-6, with 10 nucleotides matching TRBD1. This CDR3 has 14 amino acids. The trim removed 6 bases at V and 7 bases at J, leaving 3 bases unmatched. Germline V lookup: CDR1 MNHNS, CDR2 SASEGT. The CDR3 region is CASRGTGANSPLHF. The DNA of the CDR3 is TGTGCCAGCAGAGGGACAGGGGCCAATTCACCCCTCCACTTT.

At least ten counts were recorded for this clone. The rearrangement uses TRBV11-2 and TRBJ2-3; D is uncertain. CDR1 is SGHAT and CDR2 is FQNNGV in the germline V gene. The CDR3 is 15 amino acids. Trimming shortened V by 7 bases and J by 0 bases, and 14 bases separated the two germline ends. CDR3 in amino acids: CASTPRSTSTDTQYF. The CDR3 DNA reads TGTGCCAGCACACCCAGGTCTACTAGCACAGATACGCAGTATTTT.

This clone was found many times. This chain connects TRBV24-1 to TRBJ2-5, with TRBD1 matching over 8 bases. The length of the CDR3 is 16 residues. Germline CDR1 and CDR2: KGHDR and SFDVKD. The V and J ends lost 6 bases and 1 base, in that order; junction bases with no gene match: 9. The CDR3 nucleotides are TGTGCCACCAGTCCCCCCCGTGGGACAGGCCAAGAGACCCAGTACTTC. Protein product: CATSPPRGTGQETQYF.

This clone was counted only a few times. V gene TRBV7-9 combines with J gene TRBJ2-4; possibly TRBD1 or TRBD2 for D (5 bases each). Per the germline V gene, CDR1 is SEHNR and CDR2 is FQNEAQ (reference sequence). CDR3 length equals 16 residues. The V gene lost 6 bases and the J gene lost 6 bases, with 21 bases spanning the gap. This CDR3 is CASRQLTGTRGNIQYF. CDR3 DNA sequence: TGTGCCAGCAGACAGCTTACCGGGACCCGAGGAAACATTCAGTACTTC.

This clone appeared many times. The V and J genes are TRBV2 and TRBJ1-5; 8 bases agree with TRBD1. CDR3 length: 15 amino acids. The ends lost 3 bases at V and 8 bases at J; junction bases unmatched: 9. CDR1 is SNHLY and CDR2 is FYNNEI in the germline V gene. DNA of the CDR3: TGTGCCAGCAGTGACCTTAGACAGGGGAAAGAGCCCCAGCATTTT. Protein sequence: CASSDLRQGKEPQHF.

This clone was seen at least ten times. J is TRBJ2-3 and V is TRBV11-1; TRBD2 matches 7 bases. Germline V gene data show CDR1 as SGHAT and CDR2 as FQDESV (reference sequence). The length of the CDR3 is 15 residues. Unmatched junction bases numbered 3, after V lost 1 base and J lost 2 bases. The CDR3 here is CASSLGLAVTDTQYF. CDR3 in DNA: TGTGCCAGCAGCTTAGGACTAGCAGTCACAGATACGCAGTATTTT.

The table lists this clone with many counts. This chain links TRBV18 with TRBJ1-1; D is undetermined. The V end lost 6 bases, the J end lost 4 bases, and 9 bases lay between the germline ends. The CDR3 has 12 amino acids. Germline assignment: CDR1 KGHSH and CDR2 LQKENI. CDR3 DNA: TGTGCCAGCTCTGACTGGGCCACTGAAGCTTTCTTT. Translation: CASSDWATEAFF.

There are many counts of this clone. This chain connects TRBV19 to TRBJ1-2; 10 bases agree with TRBD1. The CDR3 is 14 amino acids. Trimming cost V 6 bases and J 6 bases; bases outside gene matches: 7. Germline CDR1 reads LNHDA; CDR2 reads SQIVND (reference sequence). The CDR3 sequence: CASSNDRGRNGYTF. CDR3 nucleotide sequence: TGTGCCAGTAGCAACGACAGGGGGCGGAATGGCTACACCTTC.